The rows below give T cell receptor beta chains drawn from one sample of a study of cytomegalovirus exposure and HLA in healthy donors. Clones were sequenced by immunoSEQ multiplex PCR, and TCRdb holds only the in-frame ones, with some missing. The sample shows about 37,000 clones, over 70% of them seen only once. The sequencing input was PBMCs. These receptors were obtained from a man aged 30-40 years in good health and CMV-seronegative. The CDR3 runs from the conserved cysteine through the conserved F or W. A D gene is named only where the DNA matches it firmly. Clone size is shown for a subset of rows, as once, few, many or a class of expanded clone.

V	length	J	size	D	CDR3	DNA
TRBV2	17	TRBJ2-7	.	.	CASHAPGAGTKTYEQYF	TGTGCCAGCCATGCACCGGGGGCGGGGACTAAAACCTACGAGCAGTACTTC
TRBV5-1	11	TRBJ2-2	.	.	CASRLGGELFF	TGCGCCAGCAGACTCGGCGGGGAGCTGTTTTTT
TRBV7-9	18	TRBJ2-7	once	TRBD2	CSSSPRGVKVDGRNEQYF	TGTTCCAGCAGCCCACGGGGGGTTAAGGTAGACGGACGGAACGAGCAGTACTTC
TRBV19	16	TRBJ1-1	.	.	CASSGATGTLNTEAFF	TGTGCCAGTAGTGGCGCTACAGGGACCCTGAACACTGAAGCTTTCTTT
TRBV7-8	16	TRBJ1-4	.	.	CASSLEAGVTNEKLFF	TGTGCCAGCAGCTTAGAAGCCGGAGTAACTAATGAAAAACTGTTTTTT
TRBV11-2	15	TRBJ2-5	.	TRBD1	CASSLAWTGGETQYF	TGTGCCAGCAGCTTAGCCTGGACAGGGGGGGAGACCCAGTACTTC
TRBV5-4	14	TRBJ1-2	.	.	CASSLGDRSFRYTF	TGTGCCAGCAGCTTGGGTGACAGGAGCTTCCGCTACACCTTC
TRBV6-6	15	TRBJ1-1	.	TRBD1	CASRGGQRSNTEAFF	TGTGCCAGCAGAGGGGGACAGAGATCGAACACTGAAGCTTTCTTT
TRBV10-2	14	TRBJ1-3	.	.	CASSLTSNGNTIYF	TGCGCCAGCAGTCTTACATCCAATGGAAACACCATATATTTT
TRBV6-1	14	TRBJ1-1	.	TRBD1	CASSEGTGGNGAFF	TGTGCCAGCAGTGAAGGGACAGGGGGCAACGGAGCTTTCTTT
TRBV5-4	16	TRBJ1-2	.	.	CATTTGGTLANYGYTF	TGTGCCACCACCACCGGAGGGACTTTAGCTAACTATGGCTACACCTTC
TRBV6-1	13	TRBJ2-7	few	TRBD2	CASRTSGMGEQYF	TGTGCCAGTCGGACTAGCGGGATGGGCGAGCAGTACTTC
TRBV10-2	14	TRBJ2-7	.	.	CASSVDRPGYEQYF	TGCGCCAGCAGTGTAGACAGACCAGGGTACGAGCAGTACTTC
TRBV14	14	TRBJ2-2	.	.	CASSQDLLVRELFF	TGTGCCAGCAGCCAAGACCTACTTGTTAGGGAGCTGTTTTTT
TRBV10-3	12	TRBJ2-1	.	TRBD1	CAISEAGTGEFF	TGTGCCATCAGTGAGGCCGGGACAGGGGAGTTCTTC
TRBV5-6	15	TRBJ2-5	.	.	CASSSEVMTQETQYF	TGTGCCAGCAGCTCCGAGGTTATGACCCAAGAGACCCAGTACTTC
TRBV4-2	16	TRBJ2-7	.	.	CASSQGAGDATYEQYF	TGTGCCAGCAGCCAGGGAGCAGGGGACGCAACCTACGAGCAGTACTTC
TRBV27	14	TRBJ1-4	.	.	CASSQGTAGEKLFF	TGTGCCAGCAGTCAAGGGACTGCGGGCGAAAAACTGTTTTTT
TRBV9	15	TRBJ2-3	.	TRBD2	CASSELAGWTDTQYF	TGTGCCAGCAGCGAGCTAGCGGGGTGGACAGATACGCAGTATTTT
TRBV9	15	TRBJ1-4	.	TRBD1	CASSSHPGQGEKLFF	TGTGCCAGCAGCTCACACCCGGGACAGGGTGAAAAACTGTTTTTT
TRBV2	14	TRBJ2-7	.	TRBD2	CASSRTSASYEQYF	TGTGCCAGCAGTCGGACTAGCGCATCCTACGAGCAGTACTTC
TRBV19	15	TRBJ1-4	.	TRBD1	CASSALTGGSEKLFF	TGTGCCAGTAGTGCGTTGACAGGGGGCAGTGAAAAACTGTTTTTT
TRBV6-5	15	TRBJ2-1	.	.	CASSYVGGRYNEQFF	TGTGCCAGCAGTTACGTCGGGGGGCGCTACAATGAGCAGTTCTTC
TRBV18	14	TRBJ1-2	.	TRBD1	CASSPQQGSHGYTF	TGTGCCAGCTCACCGCAACAGGGGAGCCATGGCTACACCTTC
TRBV2	15	TRBJ2-3	.	.	CASSGGTTTRITQYF	TGTGCCAGCAGTGGGGGGACAACAACCAGGATTACGCAGTATTTT
TRBV7-9	17	TRBJ1-2	.	TRBD1	CASSLAGWTGPSHGYTF	TGTGCCAGCAGCTTAGCCGGTTGGACAGGTCCTTCTCATGGCTACACCTTC
TRBV19	13	TRBJ2-3	.	TRBD1	CASGQGATDTQYF	TGTGCCAGCGGACAGGGGGCAACAGATACGCAGTATTTT
TRBV7-3	15	TRBJ2-1	medium-sized	.	CASSPSQAVHNEQFF	TGTGCCAGCAGCCCATCCCAAGCGGTCCACAATGAGCAGTTCTTC
TRBV7-9	19	TRBJ2-3	.	TRBD2	CASSLGTSGNPYSTDTQYF	TGTGCCAGCAGCTTAGGGACTAGCGGGAACCCCTACTCCACAGATACGCAGTATTTT
TRBV19	16	TRBJ1-6	.	TRBD1	CASSPSVGTGLSPLHF	TGTGCCAGTAGTCCCTCCGTCGGGACAGGCTTATCACCCCTCCACTTT
TRBV6-1	13	TRBJ2-3	few	TRBD2	CASSSGTIPTQYF	TGTGCCAGCAGCTCCGGGACTATCCCTACGCAGTATTTT
TRBV4-2	15	TRBJ2-7	few	TRBD2	CASSHGTSESYEQYF	TGTGCCAGCAGCCATGGGACTAGCGAATCCTACGAGCAGTACTTC
TRBV6-5	15	TRBJ2-7	.	.	CASSYSLTDSYEQYF	TGTGCCAGCAGTTACTCGTTGACAGATTCCTACGAGCAGTACTTC
TRBV2	14	TRBJ1-1	.	TRBD1	CASSPTGGRAEAFF	TGTGCCAGCAGTCCTACAGGGGGTCGGGCTGAAGCTTTCTTT
TRBV7-6	14	TRBJ1-6	once	TRBD1	CASSQDRGRSPLHF	TGTGCCAGCAGCCAGGACAGGGGGCGTTCACCCCTCCACTTT
TRBV19	17	TRBJ2-2	.	TRBD1	CASGDRGRLIVPGELFF	TGTGCCAGTGGGGACAGGGGGCGCTTAATTGTCCCCGGGGAGCTGTTTTTT
TRBV4-1	17	TRBJ1-4	once	.	CASSQETPRPPNEKLFF	TGCGCCAGCAGCCAAGAAACACCCAGGCCCCCTAATGAAAAACTGTTTTTT
TRBV4-1	22	TRBJ2-6	.	TRBD1	CASSQEGFITGTVSSGANVLTF	TGCGCCAGCAGCCAAGAAGGTTTTATCACCGGGACAGTAAGCTCTGGGGCCAACGTCCTGACTTTC
TRBV6-5	14	TRBJ2-7	.	.	CFFFKQKAAYEQYF	TGTTTTTTTTTCAAGCAGAAGGCGGCATACGAGCAGTACTTC
TRBV10-1	14	TRBJ2-1	.	TRBD2	CASSESWTRTEQFF	TGCGCCAGCAGTGAGTCGTGGACTAGGACTGAGCAGTTCTTC
TRBV21-1	15	TRBJ2-7	.	.	CASSPLATHNHEQYF	TGTGCCAGCAGCCCCCTAGCGACCCATAACCACGAGCAGTACTTC
TRBV28	13	TRBJ1-4	once	.	CASSLAENEKLFF	TGTGCCAGCAGTTTGGCGGAAAATGAAAAACTGTTTTTT
TRBV2	14	TRBJ2-3	.	.	CASSDSLGLRAQYF	TGTGCCAGCAGTGACTCGCTTGGGTTGAGGGCGCAGTATTTT
TRBV7-9	13	TRBJ2-7	.	.	CASRYDSTYEQYF	TGTGCCAGCAGGTATGACAGTACCTACGAGCAGTACTTC
TRBV5-4	15	TRBJ2-7	.	TRBD1	CASSLSGQGYYEQYF	TGTGCCAGCAGCTTGTCGGGACAGGGTTACTACGAGCAGTACTTC
TRBV27	17	TRBJ2-2	.	TRBD1	CASTTGTGGGWAGELFF	TGTGCCAGCACGACCGGGACAGGGGGCGGGTGGGCCGGGGAGCTGTTTTTT
TRBV21-1	17	TRBJ2-2	.	.	CASSKAGQGAYTGELFF	TGTGCCAGCAGCAAAGCAGGTCAGGGGGCATACACCGGGGAGCTGTTTTTT
TRBV30	15	TRBJ2-6	.	TRBD2	CAWTSGSTGANVLTF	TGTGCCTGGACTAGCGGGAGTACGGGGGCCAACGTCCTGACTTTC
TRBV2	15	TRBJ2-2	.	TRBD2	CASSKASGATGELFF	TGTGCCAGCAGTAAAGCTAGCGGGGCGACCGGGGAGCTGTTTTTT
TRBV6-5	16	TRBJ2-6	.	TRBD2	CASSSGGVSGANVLTF	TGTGCCAGCAGTTCCGGGGGGGTATCTGGGGCCAACGTCCTGACTTTC
TRBV27	13	TRBJ2-7	few	TRBD1	CASSRRDSNEQYF	TGTGCCAGCAGCCGCCGGGACAGCAACGAGCAGTACTTC